This passage covers 11 T cell receptor beta chains from one sample sequenced in a study of CD8 T cells in ankylosing spondylitis. Using its own MiXCR run on the 5' RACE reads, TCRdb lists one record per CDR3 protein. The sample has more than 200,000 distinct CDR3 sequences; under 30% are singletons. Material for sequencing was blood, either unsorted or a sorted T cell fraction (not recorded which). These TCRs come from a male donor with ankylosing spondylitis or in good health (not recorded which).

CDR3 protein: CSATEDRASQYF. CDR3 bases: TGCAGTGCGACTGAAGACAGGGCCTCGCAGTATTTT. The chain uses TRBV20-1 and TRBJ2-3; 7 nucleotides line up with TRBD1. With 6 bases clipped from V and 10 bases from J, the junction kept 10 bases outside the gene matches. Germline V gives CDR1 DFQATT, CDR2 SNEGSKA (reference sequence). The CDR3 consists of 12 residues.

This clonotype occurred many times. The V call is TRBV20-1, the J call TRBJ2-1; weak D call: TRBD2 (7 bases). Between the trimmed V and J ends, which lost 3 bases and 4 bases, there was a span of 16 bases. The CDR3 length is 15 residues. CDR1 is DFQATT and CDR2 is SNEGSKA in the germline V gene (reference sequence). The CDR3 sequence: CSARPGGGPYNEQFF. The CDR3, as DNA: TGCAGTGCTAGGCCAGGCGGGGGCCCATACAATGAGCAGTTCTTC.

This clonotype was seen a handful of times. The V call is TRBV29-1, the J call TRBJ2-7; 8 bases fit TRBD2. Trimming took 4 bases from V and 4 from J; bases not matched to a gene: 9. Germline values: CDR1 SQVTM, CDR2 ANQGSEA. This CDR3 is 14 amino acids long. The CDR3 region has the DNA TGCAGCGTTGCCCCGGCGGGGGGCCCATACGAGCAGTACTTC. Translation gives CSVAPAGGPYEQYF.

The table lists this clonotype with a few counts. The chain is built from TRBV20-1 and TRBJ2-7, with 8 positions matching TRBD1. The germline V gene has CDR1 DFQATT and CDR2 SNEGSKA (reference sequence). This CDR3 has 11 amino acids. V was clipped by 4 bases and J by 5 bases; unmatched bases: 1. The DNA for the CDR3 is TGCAGTGCTACAGGGGGCCACGAGCAGTACTTC. This codes for CSATGGHEQYF.

This clonotype was observed once. As DNA, the CDR3 is TGTGCCAGCAGTGAAAGTTACGGAAAAGCGGGGGGGCCAGAGACCCAGTACTTC. It specifies CASSESYGKAGGPETQYF. The chain uses TRBV6-1 and TRBJ2-5; 10 nucleotides match TRBD2. This CDR3 contains 18 residues. Germline loops: CDR1 MNHNS, CDR2 SASEGT. J gave up 4 bases and V 2 bases, and 13 bases lay outside the gene matches.

The chain has TRBV5-1 and TRBJ2-2; 11 bases are a match to TRBD1. Germline V gene lookup returns CDR1 SGHRS and CDR2 YFSETQ. The CDR3 length is 16 residues. With 0 bases clipped from V and 6 bases from J, the junction kept 4 bases outside the gene matches. DNA for the CDR3: TGCGCCAGCAGCTTGGCCGGGACAGGGGGTTCCGGGGAGCTGTTTTTT. Its translation is CASSLAGTGGSGELFF.

This clonotype was detected a few times. The genes are TRBV20-1 and TRBJ2-3; D is ambiguous. Germline CDR1 reads DFQATT; CDR2 reads SNEGSKA (reference sequence). This CDR3 spans 13 amino acids. Trimming took 3 bases from V and 0 from J, leaving 7 bases between them. The CDR3 protein is CSARPGSTDTQYF. CDR3 sequence (DNA): TGCAGTGCTAGGCCAGGAAGCACAGATACGCAGTATTTT.

This clonotype showed up many times. The chain combines TRBV9 with TRBJ1-1; D is unresolved. The CDR3 is 14 residues long. Germline V lookup: CDR1 SGDLS, CDR2 YYNGEE. V was pared by 0 bases and J by 6 bases, with 12 bases between. The CDR3 nucleotides read TGTGCCAGCAGCGTAGCTGGTACGGTGGCTGAAGCTTTCTTT. It specifies CASSVAGTVAEAFF. The full variable domain, with the rest looked up from reference TRBV9 and TRBJ1-1, is DSGVTQTPKHLITATGQRVTLRCSPRSGDLSVYWYQQSLDQGLQFLIQYYNGEERAKGNILERFSAQQFPDLHSELNLSSLELGDSALYFCASSVAGTVAEAFFGQGTRLTVV.

V usage is TRBV20-1 and J usage is TRBJ2-5; unclear D gene. Trimming stripped 4 bases from V and 2 bases from J, with 11 bases between. The CDR3 is 13 amino acids. Germline values: CDR1 DFQATT, CDR2 SNEGSKA (reference sequence). This chain's CDR3 is CSAIRTEQETQYF. The CDR3 DNA follows: TGCAGTGCTATCCGGACGGAACAAGAGACCCAGTACTTC.

This clonotype came up a few times. The genes are TRBV28 and TRBJ2-5, with D perhaps TRBD1 (6 bases). The CDR3 has 12 amino acids. Trimming shortened V by 5 bases and J by 5 bases, and 9 bases separated the two germline ends. CDR1 is MDHEN and CDR2 is SYDVKM in the germline V gene. CDR3 nucleotides: TGTGCCAGCAGTACAGGGTTGGAGACCCAGTACTTC. Its translation is CASSTGLETQYF.

This clonotype was counted at least ten times. This sequence joins TRBV7-9 and TRBJ2-5; TRBD2 agrees at 9 bases. J gave up 4 bases and V 0 bases, and 9 bases lay outside the gene matches. From germline, CDR1 is SEHNR and CDR2 FQNEAQ (reference sequence). This CDR3 contains 17 residues. The CDR3 reads CASSLAAGGTKAETQYF. DNA of the CDR3: TGTGCCAGCAGCTTAGCAGCGGGGGGAACGAAGGCAGAGACCCAGTACTTC.